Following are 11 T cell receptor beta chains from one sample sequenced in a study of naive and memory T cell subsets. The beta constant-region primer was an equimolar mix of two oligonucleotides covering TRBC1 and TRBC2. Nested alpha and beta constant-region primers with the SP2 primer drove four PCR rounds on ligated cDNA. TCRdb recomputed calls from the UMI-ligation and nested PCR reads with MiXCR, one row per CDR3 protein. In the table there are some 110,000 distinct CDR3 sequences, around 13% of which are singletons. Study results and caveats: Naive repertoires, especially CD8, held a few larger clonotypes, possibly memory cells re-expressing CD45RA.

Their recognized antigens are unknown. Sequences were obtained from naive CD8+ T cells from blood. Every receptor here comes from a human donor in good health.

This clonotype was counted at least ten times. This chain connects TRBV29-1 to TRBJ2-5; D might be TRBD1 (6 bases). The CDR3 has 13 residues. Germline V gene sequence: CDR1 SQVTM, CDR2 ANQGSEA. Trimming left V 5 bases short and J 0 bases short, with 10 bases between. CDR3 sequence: CSVSGTYQETQYF. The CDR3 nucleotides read TGCAGCGTTTCCGGGACATACCAAGAGACCCAGTACTTC.

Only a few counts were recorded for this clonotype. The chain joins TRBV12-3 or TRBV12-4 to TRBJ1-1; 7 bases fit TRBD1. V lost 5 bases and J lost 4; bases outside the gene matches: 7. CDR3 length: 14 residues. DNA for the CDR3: TGTGCCAGCAGTCGGGACAGCCTCCCCACTGAAGCTTTCTTT. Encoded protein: CASSRDSLPTEAFF.

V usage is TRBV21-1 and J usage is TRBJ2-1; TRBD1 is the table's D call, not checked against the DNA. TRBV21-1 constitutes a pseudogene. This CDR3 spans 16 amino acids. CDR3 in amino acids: CASIKPSPSSYNEQFF. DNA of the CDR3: TGTGCCAGCATCAAACCCAGTCCCAGCTCCTACAATGAGCAGTTCTTC.

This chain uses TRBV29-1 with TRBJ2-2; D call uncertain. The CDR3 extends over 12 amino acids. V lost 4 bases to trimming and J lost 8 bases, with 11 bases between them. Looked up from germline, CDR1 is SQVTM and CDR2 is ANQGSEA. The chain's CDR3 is CSVGLMEGELFF. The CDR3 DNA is TGCAGCGTTGGCCTGATGGAAGGGGAGCTGTTTTTT.

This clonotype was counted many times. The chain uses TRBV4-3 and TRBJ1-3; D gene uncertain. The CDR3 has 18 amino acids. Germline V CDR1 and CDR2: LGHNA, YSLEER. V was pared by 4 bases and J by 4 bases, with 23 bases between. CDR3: CASSPRRGPWFVGNTIYF. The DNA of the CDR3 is TGCGCCAGCAGCCCCCGACGCGGGCCGTGGTTTGTAGGAAACACCATATATTTT.

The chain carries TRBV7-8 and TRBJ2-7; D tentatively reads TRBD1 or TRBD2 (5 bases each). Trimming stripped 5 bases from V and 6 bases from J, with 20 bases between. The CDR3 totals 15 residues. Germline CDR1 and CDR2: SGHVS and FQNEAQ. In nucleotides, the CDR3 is TGTGCCAGCAGCCAGGCCGGGACGGGCAATCTCGAGCAGTACTTC. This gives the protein CASSQAGTGNLEQYF. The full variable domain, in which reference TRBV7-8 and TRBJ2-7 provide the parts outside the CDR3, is GAGVSQSPRYKVAKRGQDVALRCDPISGHVSLFWYQQALGQGPEFLTYFQNEAQLDKSGLPSDRFFAERPEGSVSTLKIQRTQQEDSAVYLCASSQAGTGNLEQYFGPGTRLTVT.

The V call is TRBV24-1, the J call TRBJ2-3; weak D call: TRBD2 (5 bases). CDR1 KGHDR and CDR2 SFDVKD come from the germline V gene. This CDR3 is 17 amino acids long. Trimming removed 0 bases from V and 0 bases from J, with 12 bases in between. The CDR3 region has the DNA TGTGCCACCAGTGATTTGCCGGGGTTATTAAGCACAGATACGCAGTATTTT. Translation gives CATSDLPGLLSTDTQYF.

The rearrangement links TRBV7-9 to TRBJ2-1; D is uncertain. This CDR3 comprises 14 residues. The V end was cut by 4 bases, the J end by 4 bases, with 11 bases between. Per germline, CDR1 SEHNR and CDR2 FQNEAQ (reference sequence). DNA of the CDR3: TGTGCCAGCAGCTCCCCCATGGAGTACAATGAGCAGTTCTTC. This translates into CASSSPMEYNEQFF.

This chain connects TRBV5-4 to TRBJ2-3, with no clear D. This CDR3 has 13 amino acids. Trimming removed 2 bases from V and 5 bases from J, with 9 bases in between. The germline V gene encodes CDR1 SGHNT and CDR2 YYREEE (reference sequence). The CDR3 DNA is TGTGCCAGCAGCTTACGGTTGGGAGATACGCAGTATTTT. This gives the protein CASSLRLGDTQYF.

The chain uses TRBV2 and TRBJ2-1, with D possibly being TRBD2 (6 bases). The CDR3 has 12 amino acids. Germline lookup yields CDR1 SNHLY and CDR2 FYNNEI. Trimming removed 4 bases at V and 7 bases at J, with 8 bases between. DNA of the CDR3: TGTGCCAGCAGTGGACTAGAAAATGAGCAGTTCTTC. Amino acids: CASSGLENEQFF.

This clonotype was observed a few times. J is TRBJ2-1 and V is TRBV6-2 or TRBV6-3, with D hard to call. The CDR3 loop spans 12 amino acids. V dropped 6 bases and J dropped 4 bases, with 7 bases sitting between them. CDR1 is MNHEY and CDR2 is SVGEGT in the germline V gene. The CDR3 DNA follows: TGTGCCAGCAGCTACAATTACAATGAGCAGTTCTTC. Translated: CASSYNYNEQFF.